These 2 T cell receptor beta chains came from one sample sequenced in a study of identical twins. Each CDR3 protein is one row after TCRdb ran MiXCR on the 5' RACE reads. Here the sample spans 690,000 or so distinct CDR3 sequences, roughly 6.2% being singletons. Sequencing used naive T cells sorted from blood. These receptor sequences come from a man between 18 and 35 years old in good health.

This clonotype was found many times. V is TRBV9 and J is TRBJ2-3; 7 bases align to TRBD2. V lost 0 bases to trimming and J lost 0 bases; unmatched junction nucleotides: 4. From germline, CDR1 is SGDLS and CDR2 YYNGEE. The CDR3 contains 16 residues. The CDR3 region has the DNA TGTGCCAGCAGCGTAGGGGTTAGCGGGAGCACAGATACGCAGTATTTT. Translation: CASSVGVSGSTDTQYF.

This clonotype was counted at least ten times. The V call is TRBV6-2 or TRBV6-3, the J call TRBJ2-7; a possible D gene is TRBD2 (6 bases). V was shortened by 5 bases and J by 2 bases, with 7 bases between the two germline ends. Germline V gene lookup returns CDR1 MNHEY and CDR2 SVGEGT. CDR3 length equals 12 residues. In DNA form, the CDR3 reads TGTGCCAGCAGTGGGAGGACCTACGAGCAGTACGTC. This codes for CASSGRTYEQYV.